The text below deals with one TCR beta chain. The antigen is undetermined. The data were taken from a study of graft-versus-host responses after intestinal transplantation. Study conclusions and caveats: Early after transplant, HvG clones declined as circulating GvH clones peaked.

Trimming removed 8 bases at V and 5 bases at J, with 15 bases between. Germline assignment: CDR1 MNHNS and CDR2 SASEGT. This CDR3 contains 13 residues. This table comes from immunoSEQ multiplex PCR, and its TCRdb copy is limited to in-frame clones, with some not included. The sample has 50,000 to 55,000 clones, around 89% seen once; the top ten hold 0.62%. The source is a human donor who was the organ donor for an intestinal transplant. The chain uses TRBV6-1 and TRBJ1-2; D remains ambiguous. The material sequenced was unstimulated CD4+ T cells sorted from spleen or lymph node cells, taken before transplant. The CDR3 sequence: CASRGSILYGYTF. CDR3 in DNA: TGTGCCAGCCGGGGTTCGATCCTATATGGCTACACCTTC.